These 20 T cell receptor beta chains originate from one sample sequenced in a study of T cells in tuberculosis. Time point here: new active TB diagnosis, blood taken before or within 7 days of starting treatment. Generated by immunoSEQ multiplex PCR, the TCRdb table keeps only in-frame clones and is missing some. The sample lists around 35,000 clones, 75% to 95% occurring once. Sequencing used PBMCs, obtained at tuberculosis diagnosis. The receptors were gathered from an adult with tuberculosis.

This clone showed up just a few times. CDR3 sequence: CASSPRTSGPYEQYF. The CDR3 DNA reads TGTGCCAGCAGCCCCCGGACTAGCGGCCCCTACGAGCAGTACTTC. V is TRBV7-2 and J is TRBJ2-7; TRBD2 matches at 10 bases. After removal of 5 bases from V and 2 bases from J, the junction contained 6 bases not matched to a gene. This CDR3 is built from 15 residues. Germline CDR1 is SGHTA and CDR2 is FQGNSA. Full variable domain (remainder filled in from reference TRBV7-2 and TRBJ2-7): GAGVSQSPSNKVTEKGKDVELRCDPISGHTALYWYRQSLGQGLEFLIYFQGNSAPDKSGLPSDRFSAERTGGSVSTLTIQRTQQEDSAVYLCASSPRTSGPYEQYFGPGTRLTVT.

CDR3 sequence: CASSHRSRDTGELFF. DNA of the CDR3: TGCGCCAGCAGCCACCGCTCCAGGGACACCGGGGAGCTGTTTTTT. The chain has TRBV4-3 and TRBJ2-2, with D possibly being TRBD1 (5 bases). V was cut by 3 bases and J by 3 bases, with 11 bases left in between. CDR1 is LGHNA, CDR2 YSLEER, per germline. This CDR3 has 15 amino acids.

The V call is TRBV19, the J call TRBJ2-1, with 10 bases fitting TRBD2. This CDR3 contains 14 residues. Trimming took 0 bases from V and 12 from J; bases not matched to a gene: 5. The germline gives CDR1 LNHDA, CDR2 SQIVND (reference sequence). The CDR3 DNA reads TGTGCCAGTAGTATAGACTCCGGGACTAGCGTGCAGTTCTTC. It yields the protein CASSIDSGTSVQFF.

The J gene is TRBJ2-7, the V gene TRBV6-1; 7 bases map to TRBD2. The V gene end was trimmed by 2 bases and the J gene end by 2 bases; junction bases not matched to a gene: 0. Germline V lookup: CDR1 MNHNS, CDR2 SASEGT. This CDR3 is built from 13 residues. The CDR3 DNA sequence: TGTGCCAGCAGTGAACTAGCGGCCTACGAGCAGTACTTC. Amino acid sequence: CASSELAAYEQYF.

The chain joins TRBV30 to TRBJ1-1; 9 bases match TRBD1. The CDR3 loop spans 14 amino acids. V lost 1 base, J lost 6 bases, and 6 bases stayed unmatched. Germline CDR1 and CDR2: GTSNPN and SVGIG (reference sequence). CDR3 loop: CAWSAQGARPEAFF. CDR3 DNA: TGTGCCTGGAGTGCACAGGGGGCGCGCCCTGAAGCTTTCTTT.

The chain joins TRBV19 to TRBJ2-3; 13 positions match TRBD2. In germline, CDR1 is LNHDA, CDR2 SQIVND (reference sequence). The CDR3 is 17 amino acids. Germline trimming cut 3 bases from V and 6 bases from J; bases unmatched to any gene: 9. CDR3 DNA: TGTGCCAGTAGTATCCCACTAGCGGGGGGGCCGAGGGATACGCAGTATTTT. As protein: CASSIPLAGGPRDTQYF.

V usage is TRBV5-1 and J usage is TRBJ1-2, with 9 bases matching TRBD1. There are 17 residues in the CDR3. Germline V gives CDR1 SGHRS, CDR2 YFSETQ. The J segment lost 7 bases and the V segment lost 0 bases, leaving 13 bases of the junction unmatched. The DNA for the CDR3 is TGCGCCAGCAGCTTGGGCGCTGAGGGGACAGGGTCTCTTGGCTACACCTTC. Amino acid sequence: CASSLGAEGTGSLGYTF.

CDR3 bases: TGCGCCAGCAGCCCGACAGGGGGGACATACAATGAGCAGTTCTTC. Its translation: CASSPTGGTYNEQFF. V and J are TRBV5-1 and TRBJ2-1; 9 bases line up with TRBD1. The V gene end was trimmed by 4 bases and the J gene end by 4 bases; junction bases not matched to a gene: 6. The CDR3 contains 15 residues. Germline-derived CDR1 and CDR2 are SGHRS and YFSETQ.

This rearrangement joins TRBV19 to TRBJ2-3; TRBD1 matches at 10 bases. Losses at the gene ends were 3 bases for V and 11 bases for J; bases not matched to a gene: 8. Germline CDR1 is LNHDA and CDR2 is SQIVND (reference sequence). The CDR3 has 14 amino acids. The CDR3 DNA is TGTGCCAGTAGTATCCGGACAGGGGGGGACCGGCAGTATTTT. This encodes CASSIRTGGDRQYF.

The chain carries TRBV6-1 and TRBJ2-6; D call uncertain. The CDR3 contains 14 residues. The germline CDR1 and CDR2 sequences are MNHNS and SASEGT. The germline V and J ends were trimmed by 2 bases and 0 bases, with 2 bases remaining between them. This chain's CDR3 is CASSELSGANVLTF. DNA for the CDR3: TGTGCCAGCAGTGAACTCTCTGGGGCCAACGTCCTGACTTTC.

This rearrangement joins TRBV28 to TRBJ2-5, with D possibly being TRBD1 (5 bases). The V and J ends lost 4 bases and 4 bases respectively, with 13 bases between them. The length of the CDR3 is 14 residues. CDR1 is MDHEN, CDR2 SYDVKM, per germline. The DNA for the CDR3 is TGTGCCAGCAGTTCCCCAGGGATACCAGAGACCCAGTACTTC. Its protein is CASSSPGIPETQYF.

The chain couples TRBV15 to TRBJ1-4, with TRBD1 matching over 8 bases. CDR3 length: 14 amino acids. The germline gives CDR1 LNHNV, CDR2 YYDKDF (reference sequence). The V and J ends lost 2 bases and 7 bases, in that order; junction bases with no gene match: 3. CDR3 DNA sequence: TGTGCCACCAGCAGAATTACAGGGGGTGAAAAACTGTTTTTT. This sequence encodes CATSRITGGEKLFF.

The chain uses TRBV5-1 and TRBJ1-4; D may be TRBD1 (6 bases). In germline, CDR1 is SGHRS, CDR2 YFSETQ. Trimming cost V 0 bases and J 3 bases, with 6 bases left between them. CDR3 length equals 14 residues. The CDR3 region is CASSLGTANEKLFF. The DNA for the CDR3 is TGCGCCAGCAGCTTGGGGACAGCTAATGAAAAACTGTTTTTT.

This sequence joins TRBV5-5 and TRBJ1-4, with 8 bases fitting TRBD1. Germline CDR1 and CDR2: SGHKS and YYEKEE (reference sequence). Losses at the gene ends were 5 bases for V and 10 bases for J; bases not matched to a gene: 4. The length of the CDR3 is 12 residues. The CDR3 DNA reads TGTGCCAGCAGAGACGGGACAGGAAAACTGTTTTTT. As protein: CASRDGTGKLFF.

The chain employs TRBV29-1 and TRBJ2-2; 7 bases fit TRBD1. V gave up 5 bases and J gave up 1 base; unmatched junction bases: 4. Germline V gene data show CDR1 as SQVTM and CDR2 as ANQGSEA. The CDR3 has 14 amino acids. CDR3 coding DNA: TGCAGCGTTCGAGACAGGGTGAACACCGGGGAGCTGTTTTTT. Encoded protein: CSVRDRVNTGELFF.

This rearrangement joins TRBV19 to TRBJ1-3; D is undetermined. Germline values: CDR1 LNHDA, CDR2 SQIVND (reference sequence). V lost 8 bases, J lost 2 bases, and 13 bases lay in between. This CDR3 region has 14 residues. The CDR3 nucleotides read TGTGCCAGTGGTGGGGAGGCGACTGGAAACACCATATATTTT. Its protein is CASGGEATGNTIYF.

The chain is built from TRBV6-6 and TRBJ1-3; 8 bases agree with TRBD1. The V gene end was trimmed by 6 bases and the J gene end by 1 base; junction bases not matched to a gene: 8. The CDR3 runs to 16 residues. Germline CDR1 is MNHNY and CDR2 is SVGAGI (reference sequence). The CDR3 spells CASRDSDRVSGNTIYF. As DNA, the CDR3 is TGTGCCAGCAGAGACTCGGACAGGGTGTCTGGAAACACCATATATTTT.

The V call is TRBV2, the J call TRBJ1-5, with D perhaps TRBD1 (5 bases). The CDR3 consists of 15 residues. Germline V gene sequence: CDR1 SNHLY, CDR2 FYNNEI. Trimming stripped 7 bases from V and 2 bases from J, with 15 bases between. The CDR3 region has the DNA TGTGCCAGCACCCGGGGCAGGGAGGGCAATCAGCCCCAGCATTTT. Protein product: CASTRGREGNQPQHF. The whole variable domain, remainder taken from reference TRBV2 and TRBJ1-5, is EPEVTQTPSHQVTQMGQEVILRCVPISNHLYFYWYRQILGQKVEFLVSFYNNEISEKSEIFDDQFSVERPDGSNFTLKIRSTKLEDSAMYFCASTRGREGNQPQHFGDGTRLSIL.

This CDR3 is CASSLPSGGASEQFF. As DNA, the CDR3 is TGCGCCAGCAGCTTGCCCAGCGGGGGGGCGTCTGAGCAGTTCTTC. The V call is TRBV5-1, the J call TRBJ2-1, with 10 bases that match TRBD2. Unmatched junction bases numbered 7, after V lost 1 base and J lost 9 bases. The germline V gene encodes CDR1 SGHRS and CDR2 YFSETQ. The CDR3 has 15 residues.

DNA of the CDR3: TGCGCCAGCAGCTTGGGGTACCGGGACAGCTATGGCTACACCTTC. Its translation is CASSLGYRDSYGYTF. This chain connects TRBV5-1 to TRBJ1-2, with 7 bases matching TRBD1. The CDR3 runs to 15 residues. V lost 0 bases and J lost 4; bases outside the gene matches: 6. Per the germline V gene, CDR1 is SGHRS and CDR2 is YFSETQ.